This T cell receptor beta chain is drawn from a study of blood T cell repertoires in COVID-19. Clones were read by immunoSEQ multiplex PCR, and TCRdb kept only the in-frame ones, dropping some. The sample holds 130,000 to 150,000 clones, approximately 91% seen once. This CDR3 comprises 19 residues. The receptor's source is a human donor in a cohort sampled during active COVID-19. The sample taken for sequencing was peripheral blood. This chain connects TRBV21-1 to TRBJ2-7; the table names TRBD1, a call not compared with the DNA. TRBV21-1 is a pseudogene locus. CDR3 coding DNA: TGTGCCAGCAGCAAAGCGATTCACCCCGGACAGGGGGCGAGCTACGAGCAGTACTTC. Its protein product is CASSKAIHPGQGASYEQYF.